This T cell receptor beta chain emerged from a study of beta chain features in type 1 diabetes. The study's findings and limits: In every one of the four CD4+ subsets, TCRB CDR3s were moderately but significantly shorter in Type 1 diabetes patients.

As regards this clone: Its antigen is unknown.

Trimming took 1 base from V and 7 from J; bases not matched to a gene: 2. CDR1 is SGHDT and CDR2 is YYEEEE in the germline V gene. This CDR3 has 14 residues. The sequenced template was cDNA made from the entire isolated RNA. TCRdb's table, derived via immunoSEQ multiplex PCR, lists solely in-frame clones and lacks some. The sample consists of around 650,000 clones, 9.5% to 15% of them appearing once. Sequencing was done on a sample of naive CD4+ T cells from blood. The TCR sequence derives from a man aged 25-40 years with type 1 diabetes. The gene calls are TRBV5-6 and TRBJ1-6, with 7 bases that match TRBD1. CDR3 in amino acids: CASSLTGVNSPLHF. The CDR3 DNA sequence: TGTGCCAGCAGCTTGACAGGGGTGAATTCACCCCTCCACTTT. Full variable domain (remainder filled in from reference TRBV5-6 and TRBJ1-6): DAGVTQSPTHLIKTRGQQVTLRCSPKSGHDTVSWYQQALGQGPQFIFQYYEEEERQRGNFPDRFSGHQFPNYSSELNVNALLLGDSALYLCASSLTGVNSPLHFGNGTRLTVT.